The 7 T cell receptor beta chains below come from one sample, sequenced in a study of CD4+ T cells in melanoma. The assay was immunoSEQ multiplex PCR, and TCRdb's table has in-frame clones only and misses some. The data show some 19,000 clones, around 80% seen once. All receptors come from a human donor with melanoma.

This clone has just a few counts. This chain connects TRBV9 to TRBJ1-6, with 9 bases identical to TRBD1. The CDR3 spans 15 residues. Germline V CDR1 and CDR2: SGDLS, YYNGEE. Germline trimming cut 3 bases from V and 8 bases from J; bases unmatched to any gene: 6. The CDR3: CASSALTGGDSPLHF. In DNA, the CDR3 is TGTGCCAGCAGCGCCCTAACAGGGGGCGATTCACCCCTCCACTTT.

This clone was seen a few times. V and J are TRBV6-6 and TRBJ1-5; tentatively, D is TRBD1 (5 bases). The CDR3 loop spans 14 amino acids. The ends were cut back, 5 bases at V and 7 bases at J, with 15 bases in the middle. Per the germline V gene, CDR1 is MNHNY and CDR2 is SVGAGI (reference sequence). CDR3 loop: CASSTPGGGQPQHF. Here the CDR3 DNA reads TGTGCCAGCAGTACCCCCGGGGGAGGGCAGCCCCAGCATTTT.

The J gene is TRBJ2-1, the V gene TRBV7-3; 9 bases are shared with TRBD2. Germline V lookup: CDR1 SGHTA, CDR2 FQGTGA. V trimming: 3 bases; J trimming: 6 bases; junction bases outside the gene matches: 9. CDR3 length equals 16 residues. CDR3 protein: CASSLLSTSGPNEQFF. The CDR3 DNA reads as TGTGCCAGCAGCTTGCTATCGACTAGCGGACCCAATGAGCAGTTCTTC.

A note on this clone: Other DNA sequences in the sample encode the same CDR3. The chain recombines TRBV5-4 with TRBJ1-2; D is uncertain. Trimming pared 1 base from V and 2 bases from J, leaving 9 bases between. The CDR3 loop spans 14 amino acids. CDR1 is SGHNT, CDR2 YYREEE, per germline (reference sequence). The CDR3 here is CASSLRGYNYGYTF. Here the CDR3 DNA reads TGTGCCAGCAGCTTGCGAGGGTACAACTATGGCTACACCTTC.

The rearrangement uses TRBV18 and TRBJ2-7; 7 nucleotides agree with TRBD2. Unmatched junction bases numbered 2, after V lost 6 bases and J lost 3 bases. The germline V gene has CDR1 KGHSH and CDR2 LQKENI. CDR3 size: 12 residues. Here the CDR3 reads CASSSGDYEQYF. CDR3 DNA sequence: TGTGCCAGCTCGAGCGGGGACTACGAGCAGTACTTC.

The chain combines TRBV6-5 with TRBJ2-5; D might be TRBD2 (5 bases). CDR3 size: 15 residues. Trimming removed 2 bases at V and 5 bases at J, with 15 bases between. Looked up from germline, CDR1 is MNHEY and CDR2 is SVGAGI. DNA for the CDR3: TGTGCCAGCAGTTACCGGACCGGGGTTGGGGAGACCCAGTACTTC. Residues: CASSYRTGVGETQYF.

The chain couples TRBV9 to TRBJ2-1; no firm D call. The germline V gene encodes CDR1 SGDLS and CDR2 YYNGEE. Trimming took off 0 bases at V and 1 base at J, with 8 bases between the two ends. The CDR3 loop spans 15 amino acids. In DNA form, the CDR3 reads TGTGCCAGCAGCGTAGCTGAGGCTTCCTACAATGAGCAGTTCTTC. It yields the protein CASSVAEASYNEQFF.